The clone carrying this T cell receptor beta chain was counted a few times. Some clones are missing from TCRdb's copy, which holds only in-frame ones; the method was immunoSEQ multiplex PCR. The sample shows 210,000 or so clones, around 82% of them seen only once. The length of the CDR3 is 11 residues. Germline V CDR1 and CDR2: SGHRS, YFSETQ. Trimming stripped 6 bases from V and 1 base from J, with 5 bases between. The sample is drawn from a study of blood T cell repertoires in COVID-19. The receptor was isolated from a man under 40 with acute COVID-19. The V gene is TRBV5-1, the J gene TRBJ2-7; no clear D gene. Material for sequencing was PBMCs or T cells enriched from blood (not recorded which). The CDR3 sequence: CASTNSYEQYF. The CDR3 coding sequence is TGCGCCAGCACAAATTCCTACGAGCAGTACTTC.